The present T cell receptor (beta chain) was sequenced within a study of human T cells and chemical hapten exposure. The time point is: healthy volunteer bleed at 2 weeks. Someone pulled total RNA out of unfractionated whole blood. The V end lost 1 base, the J end lost 5 bases, and 11 bases lay between the germline ends. CDR3 length: 14 residues. Separate cDNA molecules received unique molecular identifiers, which the library attached to them. TCRdb processed the RACE reads anew with MiXCR; each CDR3 protein has one entry. The sample consists of around 130,000 distinct CDR3 sequences, approximately 10% of them appearing once. General study points: No alteration of TCRs above 1 in 1000 frequency was seen with DPC sensitization.

A word on this clonotype: Its antigen is as yet unknown.

The chain has TRBV12-3 or TRBV12-4 and TRBJ1-1, with D perhaps matching TRBD1 (5 bases). Material: whole blood. The clonotype comes from a male donor in good health. Some clones in this sample may be carry-over from other donors' samples. The CDR3 sequence is CASSLDGGRTEAFF. The DNA for the CDR3 is TGTGCCAGCAGTTTAGATGGGGGTAGGACTGAAGCTTTCTTT.